This TCR beta chain was captured in a study of cytomegalovirus exposure and HLA in healthy donors. 60 Vbeta and 13 Jbeta primers were used in PCR. The data were produced by immunoSEQ multiplex PCR, yet TCRdb's version contains in-frame clones alone and is incomplete. The repertoire holds about 83,000 clones, with 80% to 90% as singletons. Germline CDR1 is KGHSH and CDR2 is LQKENI. The CDR3 is 14 amino acids. This sequence was found in a woman aged 25 to 39 in good health and CMV-seronegative. The material sequenced was PBMCs. The chain couples TRBV18 to TRBJ2-5, with D possibly matching TRBD1 (5 bases). The DNA matches TRBJ2-7 better at its end, which makes the J call doubtful. For the CDR3, the DNA is TGTGCCAGCTCACCAGCGGCAGGGATGTACGAGCAGTACTTC. Protein: CASSPAAGMYEQYF.